Each of the 23 T cell receptor beta chains below was sequenced from the same sample in a study of T cell changes during pregnancy in multiple sclerosis. The table came from immunoSEQ multiplex PCR; TCRdb's copy has only in-frame clones and leaves some out. Of 55,000 to 80,000 clones in the sample, roughly 94% are singletons; the top ten hold 0.58%. The sample consisted of peripheral blood, taken in the third trimester of pregnancy. These receptors came from a female donor with multiple sclerosis, enrolled in a pregnancy study.

CDR3 in DNA: TGTGCCAGCAGATTGCGGCCGGGACAGGCCACCGGGGAGCTGTTTTTT. This encodes CASRLRPGQATGELFF. The V call is TRBV5-5, the J call TRBJ2-2; TRBD1 agrees at 8 bases. The CDR3 contains 16 residues. Germline V gene sequence: CDR1 SGHKS, CDR2 YYEKEE (reference sequence). Trimming took 5 bases from V and 4 from J; bases not matched to a gene: 10.

The chain is built from TRBV6-5 and TRBJ2-7; 10 positions agree with TRBD1. This CDR3 has 15 amino acids. V was pared by 4 bases and J by 4 bases, with 7 bases of the junction left unmatched. From germline, CDR1 is MNHEY and CDR2 SVGAGI. The CDR3 region has the DNA TGTGCCAGCAGTTCCTACGGGACAGGGGCATACGAGCAGTACTTC. Amino acid sequence: CASSSYGTGAYEQYF.

V and J are TRBV6-6 and TRBJ2-1, with 7 bases lining up with TRBD1. In germline, CDR1 is MNHNY, CDR2 SVGAGI (reference sequence). The CDR3 totals 12 residues. J lost 10 bases, V lost 2 bases, and 2 bases had no gene match. The CDR3 DNA is TGTGCCAGCAGTTACCTGGACAGGGAGCAGTTCTTC. Its protein product is CASSYLDREQFF.

J is TRBJ2-1 and V is TRBV2, with 11 positions matching TRBD2. This CDR3 comprises 15 residues. With 4 bases clipped from V and 6 bases from J, the junction kept 5 bases outside the gene matches. Germline CDR1 SNHLY, CDR2 FYNNEI. CDR3 sequence: CASSVPSGGLNEQFF. In DNA, the CDR3 is TGTGCCAGCAGTGTTCCTAGCGGGGGGCTCAATGAGCAGTTCTTC.

This chain uses TRBV9 with TRBJ1-6; D unclear. The CDR3 totals 15 residues. Germline V gene data show CDR1 as SGDLS and CDR2 as YYNGEE. Trimming shortened V by 3 bases and J by 7 bases, and 14 bases separated the two germline ends. As DNA, the CDR3 is TGTGCCAGCAGCGCTCCTGGGCAGGAAAATTCACCCCTCCACTTT. It translates to CASSAPGQENSPLHF.

The chain employs TRBV6-6 and TRBJ2-1; possible D gene TRBD2, 7 bases. CDR3 length: 14 amino acids. V lost 6 bases and J 7 bases, leaving 16 bases between the germline ends. Germline V CDR1 and CDR2: MNHNY, SVGAGI (reference sequence). CDR3 residues: CASSPVRGANEQFF. CDR3 DNA: TGTGCCAGCAGCCCCGTCCGGGGGGCGAATGAGCAGTTCTTC.

A single count supports this clone. The rearrangement links TRBV4-2 to TRBJ2-7, with 7 bases that match TRBD2. Germline V gene lookup returns CDR1 LGHNA and CDR2 YNFKEQ. CDR3 length: 13 amino acids. Trimming cost V 0 bases and J 6 bases; bases outside gene matches: 2. The CDR3 sequence is CASSQEGRGEQYF. For the CDR3, the DNA is TGTGCCAGCAGCCAAGAGGGGAGGGGCGAGCAGTACTTC.

CDR3 DNA: TGTGCCACCCGGGGGGAGGTAACAGATACGCAGTATTTT. It translates to CATRGEVTDTQYF. The chain links TRBV7-2 to TRBJ2-3; TRBD2 matches 7 bases. The V segment lost 10 bases and the J segment 3 bases; nucleotides outside the gene matches: 7. This CDR3 region has 13 residues. CDR1 SGHTA and CDR2 FQGNSA come from the germline V gene.

This rearrangement joins TRBV5-4 to TRBJ2-1; 11 bases line up with TRBD2. The V and J ends lost 4 bases and 7 bases, in that order; junction bases with no gene match: 7. Germline lookup yields CDR1 SGHNT and CDR2 YYREEE (reference sequence). The CDR3 covers 15 residues. CDR3: CASSIIAGGPNEQFF. CDR3 sequence (DNA): TGTGCCAGCAGCATAATAGCGGGGGGGCCGAATGAGCAGTTCTTC.

The CDR3 nucleotides are TGTGCCAGCAGTGCGACAGGGTTGGGCGGGGAGCTGTTTTTT. This translates into CASSATGLGGELFF. The rearrangement uses TRBV27 and TRBJ2-2; 7 positions match TRBD1. The CDR3 length is 14 residues. The germline V gene encodes CDR1 MNHEY and CDR2 SMNVEV (reference sequence). The trim removed 5 bases at V and 7 bases at J, leaving 7 bases unmatched.

J is TRBJ2-7 and V is TRBV7-2; 10 nucleotides line up with TRBD1. Germline trimming cut 8 bases from V and 7 bases from J; bases unmatched to any gene: 11. Germline CDR1 SGHTA, CDR2 FQGNSA. The CDR3 sequence is 14 residues long. The CDR3 nucleotides read TGTGCCAGCGAGGGGCCACCGGGACAGGGGGAGCAGTACTTC. Protein: CASEGPPGQGEQYF.

For the CDR3, the DNA is TGTGCCAGTAGTCGGGACAGGTGGTACGAGCAGTACTTC. It translates to CASSRDRWYEQYF. The rearrangement joins TRBV19 to TRBJ2-7; 8 nucleotides line up with TRBD1. J gave up 4 bases and V 5 bases, and 4 bases lay outside the gene matches. Germline V gene lookup returns CDR1 LNHDA and CDR2 SQIVND (reference sequence). The CDR3 length is 13 residues.

The chain has TRBV10-3 and TRBJ1-4; 9 bases match TRBD1. Germline CDR1 is ENHRY and CDR2 is SYGVKD. After removal of 5 bases from V and 15 bases from J, the junction contained 13 bases not matched to a gene. This CDR3 is 14 amino acids long. The CDR3: CAISPRLDRGLLFF. The CDR3 nucleotides read TGTGCCATCAGTCCCCGGTTAGACAGGGGGTTATTGTTTTTT.

The CDR3 here is CASSLGRVPHQETQYF. Here the CDR3 DNA reads TGTGCCAGCAGCTTGGGGAGGGTCCCCCACCAAGAGACCCAGTACTTC. This chain joins TRBV5-4 and TRBJ2-5, with a weak D call TRBD2 (6 bases). V was pared by 0 bases and J by 0 bases, with 12 bases between. Germline V lookup: CDR1 SGHNT, CDR2 YYREEE (reference sequence). There are 16 residues in the CDR3. Complete variable domain (other parts from reference TRBV5-4 and TRBJ2-5): ETGVTQSPTHLIKTRGQQVTLRCSSQSGHNTVSWYQQALGQGPQFIFQYYREEENGRGNFPPRFSGLQFPNYSSELNVNALELDDSALYLCASSLGRVPHQETQYFGPGTRLLVL.

J is TRBJ2-4 and V is TRBV6-5, with TRBD1 as a possible D gene (6 bases). The germline gives CDR1 MNHEY, CDR2 SVGAGI. V was clipped by 6 bases and J by 0 bases, with 12 bases between them. This CDR3 has 15 amino acids. CDR3 sequence (DNA): TGTGCCAGCAGGGACAGTGGATTAGCCAAAAACATTCAGTACTTC. It translates to CASRDSGLAKNIQYF.

The genes are TRBV11-2 and TRBJ2-1, with 7 bases aligning to TRBD2. Germline V gives CDR1 SGHAT, CDR2 FQNNGV. This CDR3 is 14 amino acids long. The J segment lost 5 bases and the V segment lost 10 bases, leaving 11 bases of the junction unmatched. This chain's CDR3 is CATAGTKLHNEQFF. In nucleotides, the CDR3 is TGTGCCACCGCCGGGACTAAACTACACAATGAGCAGTTCTTC.

This clone was observed once. The chain joins TRBV2 to TRBJ1-6; 7 bases are shared with TRBD1. Germline lookup yields CDR1 SNHLY and CDR2 FYNNEI. V lost 4 bases to trimming and J lost 9 bases; unmatched junction nucleotides: 6. The CDR3 runs 14 residues. The CDR3 loop reads CASSAGQSLSPLHF. For the CDR3, the DNA is TGTGCCAGCAGTGCGGGACAGTCACTTTCACCCCTCCACTTT.

This clone has more than one count but fewer than ten. The chain employs TRBV6-5 and TRBJ2-5; tentative D call: TRBD2 (5 bases). This CDR3 region has 13 residues. CDR1 and CDR2 (germline): MNHEY, SVGAGI. V gave up 7 bases and J gave up 0 bases, with 9 bases separating them. Here the CDR3 reads CASNHGDQETQYF. CDR3 nucleotide sequence: TGTGCCAGCAACCACGGGGACCAAGAGACCCAGTACTTC.

The chain has TRBV9 and TRBJ1-5, with D tentatively TRBD1 (5 bases). The V gene lost 1 base and the J gene lost 1 base, with 9 bases spanning the gap. There are 15 residues in the CDR3. Germline CDR1 SGDLS, CDR2 YYNGEE. The CDR3 DNA reads TGTGCCAGCAGCGTATCGGGGGGGAGCAATCAGCCCCAGCATTTT. Translating gives CASSVSGGSNQPQHF. The whole variable domain, remainder taken from reference TRBV9 and TRBJ1-5, is DSGVTQTPKHLITATGQRVTLRCSPRSGDLSVYWYQQSLDQGLQFLIQYYNGEERAKGNILERFSAQQFPDLHSELNLSSLELGDSALYFCASSVSGGSNQPQHFGDGTRLSIL.

This chain links TRBV7-2 with TRBJ2-7, with D possibly being TRBD2 (7 bases). Trimming stripped 0 bases from V and 6 bases from J, with 12 bases between. Germline V gives CDR1 SGHTA, CDR2 FQGNSA. This CDR3 contains 14 residues. CDR3 amino acids: CASSLAGGPGEQYF. In DNA, the CDR3 is TGTGCCAGCAGCTTAGCGGGGGGGCCGGGCGAGCAGTACTTC.

This sequence joins TRBV19 and TRBJ1-1; D unclear. Looked up from germline, CDR1 is LNHDA and CDR2 is SQIVND (reference sequence). The CDR3 length is 12 residues. V was cut by 3 bases and J by 8 bases, with 10 bases left in between. The CDR3 protein is CASSIGETEAFF. CDR3 bases: TGTGCCAGTAGTATTGGGGAGACAGAAGCTTTCTTT.

V is TRBV27 and J is TRBJ1-4, with D hard to call. The CDR3 extends over 16 amino acids. The germline V gene has CDR1 MNHEY and CDR2 SMNVEV (reference sequence). Trimming took 5 bases from V and 7 from J, leaving 20 bases between them. This CDR3 is CASSPSSEGWGEKLFF. CDR3 in DNA: TGTGCCAGCAGTCCCTCTTCCGAGGGCTGGGGTGAAAAACTGTTTTTT.

This rearrangement joins TRBV9 to TRBJ2-1; 9 positions agree with TRBD1. This CDR3 region has 15 residues. The trim removed 3 bases at V and 3 bases at J, leaving 4 bases unmatched. Germline CDR1 SGDLS, CDR2 YYNGEE. The CDR3 loop is CASSGAGQGYNEQFF. As DNA, the CDR3 is TGTGCCAGCAGCGGTGCGGGACAGGGCTACAATGAGCAGTTCTTC.